These 26 T cell receptor beta chains came from one sample sequenced in a study of CD8 T cells in Susac syndrome. Reverse transcription of roughly 0.45 to 1 ug RNA used random hexamers. TCRdb recomputed calls from the immunoSEQ multiplex PCR reads with MiXCR, one row per CDR3 protein. The top ten hold 0.14% to 0.15% of the sample, which has 150,000 to 160,000 distinct CDR3 sequences, around 95% seen once. The sequenced material came from CD8+ T cells from PBMCs. The receptors originated from a human donor with multiple sclerosis.

J is TRBJ2-7 and V is TRBV29-1; D remains unclear. The V end was cut by 3 bases, the J end by 4 bases, with 7 bases between. The CDR3 totals 11 residues. Germline CDR1 SQVTM, CDR2 ANQGSEA. The CDR3, as DNA: TGCAGCGTTGAGTACGATTACGAGCAGTACGTC. Translation: CSVEYDYEQYV.

This chain uses TRBV20-1 with TRBJ1-1; no clear D gene. There are 11 residues in the CDR3. Germline CDR1 is DFQATT and CDR2 is SNEGSKA (reference sequence). V gave up 7 bases and J gave up 4 bases, with 10 bases separating them. Written as DNA, the CDR3 is TGCAGTGGACTTAAGGGCACTGAAGCTTTCTTT. It yields the protein CSGLKGTEAFF.

This clonotype was seen just once. This chain links TRBV13 with TRBJ1-2; D gene uncertain. V lost 5 bases and J lost 8, with 15 bases in between. CDR3 length equals 13 residues. Germline assignment: CDR1 PRHDT and CDR2 FYEKMQ (reference sequence). The CDR3: CASSKDITRGYTF. The CDR3 DNA reads as TGTGCCAGCAGCAAAGACATCACGCGGGGCTACACCTTC.

The chain links TRBV29-1 to TRBJ2-3; D call uncertain. V dropped 5 bases and J dropped 3 bases, with 9 bases sitting between them. Germline assignment: CDR1 SQVTM and CDR2 ANQGSEA. The CDR3 consists of 12 residues. The CDR3 sequence: CSVLTSTDTQYF. CDR3 in DNA: TGCAGCGTTTTGACATCTACAGATACGCAGTATTTT.

The chain is built from TRBV9 and TRBJ2-3; weak D call: TRBD2 (5 bases). The CDR3 has 16 amino acids. Germline V gene data show CDR1 as SGDLS and CDR2 as YYNGEE. Trimming left V 5 bases short and J 0 bases short, with 16 bases between. The CDR3 DNA reads as TGTGCCAGCAGTTCCCTGGGCGGACTTAGCACAGATACGCAGTATTTT. Its protein product is CASSSLGGLSTDTQYF.

The chain carries TRBV7-9 and TRBJ2-1, with D maybe TRBD2 (5 bases). The germline V and J ends were trimmed by 10 bases and 6 bases, with 16 bases remaining between them. CDR3 length: 13 residues. In germline, CDR1 is SEHNR, CDR2 FQNEAQ (reference sequence). For the CDR3, the DNA is TGTGCCACCCCGGTCCGGGAAGGCAATGAGCAGTTCTTC. It yields the protein CATPVREGNEQFF.

This sequence joins TRBV7-8 and TRBJ1-2, with 8 positions matching TRBD1. CDR3 length equals 14 residues. Germline lookup yields CDR1 SGHVS and CDR2 FQNEAQ. The junction had 6 bases not matched to a gene; V was cut back by 3 bases and J by 6 bases. DNA of the CDR3: TGTGCCAGCAGCTTGACAGGGGTTAGGGATGGCTACACCTTC. This gives the protein CASSLTGVRDGYTF.

A single count supports this clonotype. This chain uses TRBV3-1 with TRBJ1-1; D uncertain. This CDR3 is 17 amino acids long. The ends were cut back, 3 bases at V and 2 bases at J, with 19 bases in the middle. Germline CDR1 and CDR2: LGHDT and YNNKEL (reference sequence). The CDR3 DNA reads TGTGCCAGCAGCCACACCGTTTCCTGGCCAGACAACACTGAAGCTTTCTTT. Encoded protein: CASSHTVSWPDNTEAFF.

The chain recombines TRBV20-1 with TRBJ2-1; 8 bases match TRBD1. CDR1 is DFQATT and CDR2 is SNEGSKA in the germline V gene (reference sequence). This CDR3 has 16 residues. V gave up 3 bases and J gave up 1 base; unmatched junction bases: 8. The DNA for the CDR3 is TGCAGTGCTAGGGACACTCGACAGGGGTCCTACAATGAGCAGTTCTTC. It encodes CSARDTRQGSYNEQFF.

V and J are TRBV30 and TRBJ2-7; no clear D gene. V lost 0 bases and J lost 3, with 18 bases in between. The CDR3 length is 16 residues. Germline V gene data show CDR1 as GTSNPN and CDR2 as SVGIG (reference sequence). The CDR3 DNA follows: TGTGCCTGGAGTGTGTTCCCCCGGAAGGTGGACTACGAGCAGTACTTC. Amino acid sequence: CAWSVFPRKVDYEQYF.

A single count supports this clonotype. The V and J genes are TRBV11-2 and TRBJ2-1, with 9 bases matching TRBD1. CDR3 length: 13 amino acids. CDR1 is SGHAT, CDR2 FQNNGV, per germline. V was pared by 5 bases and J by 10 bases, with 6 bases of the junction left unmatched. CDR3 DNA sequence: TGTGCCAGCAGCGTAGGGACAGGGAAGGAGCAGTTCTTC. Amino acid sequence: CASSVGTGKEQFF.

The chain joins TRBV20-1 to TRBJ2-5; TRBD2 matches 10 bases. In germline, CDR1 is DFQATT, CDR2 SNEGSKA (reference sequence). CDR3 length: 16 residues. The ends lost 6 bases at V and 5 bases at J; junction bases unmatched: 15. CDR3 sequence reads: CSAGGGTSDQGETQYF. CDR3 nucleotide sequence: TGCAGTGCCGGGGGCGGGACTAGCGACCAAGGGGAGACCCAGTACTTC.

The rearrangement links TRBV2 to TRBJ1-5; D is unresolved. The germline V gene encodes CDR1 SNHLY and CDR2 FYNNEI. There are 15 residues in the CDR3. The V and J ends lost 5 bases and 2 bases respectively, with 13 bases between them. The CDR3 here is CASSMRVIGNQPQHF. The CDR3 nucleotides are TGTGCCAGCAGTATGAGGGTTATAGGCAATCAGCCCCAGCATTTT.

V gene TRBV7-8 combines with J gene TRBJ1-5; 7 bases fit TRBD1. This CDR3 comprises 13 residues. Germline V CDR1 and CDR2: SGHVS, FQNEAQ. V lost 10 bases and J lost 6; bases outside the gene matches: 9. CDR3 nucleotide sequence: TGTGCCACAAGACAGGGATTCAGTCAGCCCCAGCATTTT. Protein sequence: CATRQGFSQPQHF.

This clonotype has only a few counts. The J gene is TRBJ2-7, the V gene TRBV19; the D gene could be TRBD1 or TRBD2 (5 bases each). V was clipped by 8 bases and J by 3 bases, with 14 bases between them. Per germline, CDR1 LNHDA and CDR2 SQIVND (reference sequence). This CDR3 has 13 residues. Written as DNA, the CDR3 is TGTGCCAGTTCCCCGACTACAGGCTACGAGCAGTACTTC. This gives the protein CASSPTTGYEQYF. Complete variable domain (other parts from reference TRBV19 and TRBJ2-7): DGGITQSPKYLFRKEGQNVTLSCEQNLNHDAMYWYRQDPGQGLRLIYYSQIVNDFQKGDIAEGYSVSREKKESFPLTVTSAQKNPTAFYLCASSPTTGYEQYFGPGTRLTVT.

This clonotype showed up just once. V and J are TRBV12-3 or TRBV12-4 and TRBJ1-2, with D unresolved. This CDR3 region has 15 residues. V was cut by 3 bases and J by 6 bases, with 17 bases left in between. For the CDR3, the DNA is TGTGCCAGCAGTTTGGAAAGCCCGCGTGGGGATGGCTACACCTTC. It specifies CASSLESPRGDGYTF.

The rearrangement uses TRBV4-1 and TRBJ2-2, with D unresolved. This CDR3 has 15 residues. V shed 4 bases and J shed 6 bases, with 15 bases lying between them. Per germline, CDR1 MGHRA and CDR2 YSYEKL. CDR3 region: CASSPSSFYPGELFF. CDR3 nucleotide sequence: TGCGCCAGCAGCCCCTCGTCGTTTTACCCCGGGGAGCTGTTTTTT.

The chain is built from TRBV29-1 and TRBJ2-7, with 10 nucleotides matching TRBD1. With 8 bases clipped from V and 0 bases from J, the junction kept 13 bases outside the gene matches. The CDR3 length is 16 residues. The germline gives CDR1 SQVTM, CDR2 ANQGSEA. As DNA, the CDR3 is TGCAGCCCTTGTCCCCGGGACAGGGGATTCTCCTACGAGCAGTACTTC. This translates into CSPCPRDRGFSYEQYF.

This clonotype was seen just once. This chain links TRBV14 with TRBJ2-1; 8 bases line up with TRBD1. CDR3 length: 15 residues. The junction had 7 bases not matched to a gene; V was cut back by 1 base and J by 8 bases. Germline loops: CDR1 SGHDN, CDR2 FVKESK. This CDR3 is CASSQGTGYWYEQFF. The CDR3 nucleotides are TGTGCCAGCAGCCAAGGGACAGGGTATTGGTATGAGCAGTTCTTC. The full variable domain, with the rest looked up from reference TRBV14 and TRBJ2-1, is EAGVTQFPSHSVIEKGQTVTLRCDPISGHDNLYWYRRVMGKEIKFLLHFVKESKQDESGMPNNRFLAERTGGTYSTLKVQPAELEDSGVYFCASSQGTGYWYEQFFGPGTRLTVL.

The rearrangement links TRBV11-1 to TRBJ2-1; 9 nucleotides align to TRBD2. The CDR3 is 15 amino acids. V lost 2 bases to trimming and J lost 4 bases; unmatched junction nucleotides: 3. CDR1 and CDR2 (germline): SGHAT, FQDESV (reference sequence). CDR3 nucleotide sequence: TGTGCCAGCAGCTTACTAGCGGGGACTTACAATGAGCAGTTCTTC. It is translated as CASSLLAGTYNEQFF. Full variable domain (remainder filled in from reference TRBV11-1 and TRBJ2-1): EAEVAQSPRYKITEKSQAVAFWCDPISGHATLYWYRQILGQGPELLVQFQDESVVDDSQLPKDRFSAERLKGVDSTLKIQPAELGDSAMYLCASSLLAGTYNEQFFGPGTRLTVL.

This sequence joins TRBV29-1 and TRBJ2-6; 8 positions agree with TRBD1. The CDR3 has 17 amino acids. V shed 3 bases and J 1 base; nucleotides not matched to a gene: 8. The V gene's germline CDR1 is SQVTM and CDR2 ANQGSEA. DNA for the CDR3: TGCAGCGTTGATGGTGGACAGGGTGCTTCTGGGGCCAACGTCCTGACTTTC. Translated, it gives CSVDGGQGASGANVLTF.

J is TRBJ2-3 and V is TRBV24-1; 8 nucleotides agree with TRBD2. Germline CDR1 and CDR2: KGHDR and SFDVKD. CDR3 size: 16 residues. J gave up 1 base and V 4 bases, and 6 bases lay outside the gene matches. The CDR3, as DNA: TGTGCCACCAGTGACACGAGGCGGGGGGGCACAGATACGCAGTATTTT. Translated, it gives CATSDTRRGGTDTQYF.

The gene calls are TRBV29-1 and TRBJ1-2; tentative D call: TRBD1 (5 bases). This CDR3 is built from 13 residues. V was trimmed by 1 base and J by 8 bases, leaving 14 bases between them. In germline, CDR1 is SQVTM, CDR2 ANQGSEA. The CDR3 is CSVEVQGERGYTF. For the CDR3, the DNA is TGCAGCGTTGAAGTGCAGGGTGAGAGAGGCTACACCTTC.

This sequence joins TRBV5-1 and TRBJ2-1; 9 bases are shared with TRBD2. The CDR3 contains 12 residues. Per the germline V gene, CDR1 is SGHRS and CDR2 is YFSETQ. J was trimmed by 12 bases and V by 4 bases; bases with no gene match: 5. The CDR3 spells CASSPSGAGQFF. The CDR3 coding sequence is TGCGCCAGCAGCCCTAGCGGGGCGGGGCAGTTCTTC. The whole variable domain, filled in from reference TRBV5-1 and TRBJ2-1, reads KAGVTQTPRYLIKTRGQQVTLSCSPISGHRSVSWYQQTPGQGLQFLFEYFSETQRNKGNFPGRFSGRQFSNSRSEMNVSTLELGDSALYLCASSPSGAGQFFGPGTRLTVL.

The chain uses TRBV20-1 and TRBJ1-4; D is possibly TRBD1 (5 bases). Germline-derived CDR1 and CDR2 are DFQATT and SNEGSKA (reference sequence). CDR3 length equals 14 residues. With 4 bases removed from V and 0 bases from J, the gap between germline ends came to 9 bases. CDR3 nucleotides: TGCAGTGCTACACAGGCTGCAACTAATGAAAAACTGTTTTTT. Its translation is CSATQAATNEKLFF.

The chain carries TRBV7-9 and TRBJ2-5; the match to TRBD1 covers 9 bases. With 8 bases clipped from V and 3 bases from J, the junction kept 4 bases outside the gene matches. This CDR3 region has 13 residues. Germline CDR1 reads SEHNR; CDR2 reads FQNEAQ (reference sequence). CDR3: CASRDRVEETQYF. The CDR3 nucleotides are TGTGCCAGCCGGGACAGGGTTGAAGAGACCCAGTACTTC.